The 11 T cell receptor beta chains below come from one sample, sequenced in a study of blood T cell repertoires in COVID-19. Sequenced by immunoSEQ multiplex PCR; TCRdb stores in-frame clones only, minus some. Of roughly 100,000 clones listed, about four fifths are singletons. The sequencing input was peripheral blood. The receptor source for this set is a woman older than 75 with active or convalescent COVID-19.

As DNA, the CDR3 is TGTGCCAGCAGTTTGATTTCCGGGACTAGTCTGCACGAGCAGTACTTC. Translating gives CASSLISGTSLHEQYF. J is TRBJ2-7 and V is TRBV27, with 8 bases identical to TRBD2. After removal of 3 bases from V and 5 bases from J, the junction contained 12 bases not matched to a gene. Germline loops: CDR1 MNHEY, CDR2 SMNVEV (reference sequence). This CDR3 contains 16 residues.

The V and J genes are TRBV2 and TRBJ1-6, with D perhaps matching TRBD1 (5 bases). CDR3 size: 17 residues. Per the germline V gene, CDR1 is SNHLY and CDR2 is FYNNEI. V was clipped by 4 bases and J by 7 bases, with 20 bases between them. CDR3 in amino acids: CASSVFGRGTGNSPLHF. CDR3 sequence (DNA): TGTGCCAGCAGTGTCTTCGGCCGGGGGACCGGGAATTCACCCCTCCACTTT.

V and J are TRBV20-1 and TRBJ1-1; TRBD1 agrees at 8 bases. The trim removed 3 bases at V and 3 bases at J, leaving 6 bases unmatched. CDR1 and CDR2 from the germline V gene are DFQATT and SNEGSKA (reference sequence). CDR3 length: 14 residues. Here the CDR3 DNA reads TGCAGTGCTAGTCAGGGGGCGTCGGACACTGAAGCTTTCTTT. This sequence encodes CSASQGASDTEAFF.

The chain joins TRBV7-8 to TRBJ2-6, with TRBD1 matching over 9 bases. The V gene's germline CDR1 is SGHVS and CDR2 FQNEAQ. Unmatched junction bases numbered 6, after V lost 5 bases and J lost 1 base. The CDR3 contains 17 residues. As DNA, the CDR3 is TGTGCCAGCAGCCCAGGACAGGGGACTTCTGGGGCCAACGTCCTGACTTTC. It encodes CASSPGQGTSGANVLTF. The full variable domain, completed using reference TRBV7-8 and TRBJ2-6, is GAGVSQSPRYKVAKRGQDVALRCDPISGHVSLFWYQQALGQGPEFLTYFQNEAQLDKSGLPSDRFFAERPEGSVSTLKIQRTQQEDSAVYLCASSPGQGTSGANVLTFGAGSRLTVL.

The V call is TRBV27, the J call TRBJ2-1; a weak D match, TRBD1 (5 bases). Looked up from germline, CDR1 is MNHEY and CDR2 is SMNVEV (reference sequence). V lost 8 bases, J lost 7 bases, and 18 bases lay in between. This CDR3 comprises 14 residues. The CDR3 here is CASQSRDKKNEQFF. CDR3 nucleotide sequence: TGTGCCAGCCAATCCAGGGATAAAAAGAATGAGCAGTTCTTC.

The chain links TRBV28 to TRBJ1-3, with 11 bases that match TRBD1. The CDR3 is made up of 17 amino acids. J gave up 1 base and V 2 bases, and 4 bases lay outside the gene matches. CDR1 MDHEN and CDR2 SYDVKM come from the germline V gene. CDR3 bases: TGTGCCAGCAGTTTAAGGACAGGGGGCGCTTCTGGAAACACCATATATTTT. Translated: CASSLRTGGASGNTIYF.

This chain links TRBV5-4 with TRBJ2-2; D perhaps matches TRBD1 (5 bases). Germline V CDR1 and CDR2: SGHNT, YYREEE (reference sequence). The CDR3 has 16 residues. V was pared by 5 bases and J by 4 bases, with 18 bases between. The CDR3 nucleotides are TGTGCCAGCAGTGGGGCGGCGGAGAGATCCACCGGGGAGCTGTTTTTT. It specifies CASSGAAERSTGELFF.

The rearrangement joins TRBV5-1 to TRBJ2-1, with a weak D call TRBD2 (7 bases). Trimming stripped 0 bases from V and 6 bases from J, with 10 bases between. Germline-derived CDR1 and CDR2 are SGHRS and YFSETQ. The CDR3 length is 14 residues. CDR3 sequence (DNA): TGCGCCAGCAGCTTGGACGGGGGGCTCAATGAGCAGTTCTTC. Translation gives CASSLDGGLNEQFF.

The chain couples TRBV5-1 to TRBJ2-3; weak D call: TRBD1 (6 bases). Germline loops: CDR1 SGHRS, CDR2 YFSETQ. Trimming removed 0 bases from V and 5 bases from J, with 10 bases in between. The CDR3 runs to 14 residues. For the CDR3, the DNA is TGCGCCAGCAGCTTGGACAGGGTAGGAGATACGCAGTATTTT. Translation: CASSLDRVGDTQYF.

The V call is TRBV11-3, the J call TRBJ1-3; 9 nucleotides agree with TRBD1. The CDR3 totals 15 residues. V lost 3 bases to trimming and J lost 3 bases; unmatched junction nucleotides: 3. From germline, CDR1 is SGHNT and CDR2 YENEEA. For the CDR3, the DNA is TGTGCCAGCAGCTTCACAGGGGGCAGTGGAAACACCATATATTTT. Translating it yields CASSFTGGSGNTIYF.

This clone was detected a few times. The CDR3 is CASNTQGATYGYTF. The CDR3 DNA reads TGTGCCAGCAACACCCAGGGGGCCACCTATGGCTACACCTTC. The chain links TRBV3-1 (or the pseudogene TRBV3-2) to TRBJ1-2; 8 positions match TRBD1. From germline, CDR1 is LGHDT and CDR2 YNNKEL (reference sequence). CDR3 length: 14 amino acids. The trim removed 7 bases at V and 4 bases at J, leaving 8 bases unmatched.